The entry below describes one TCR beta chain. This sample was included in a study of blood T cell repertoires in COVID-19. The wider study: Samples taken during acute and convalescent COVID-19 were collected in the United States, Italy and Spain. Sources were T cells, B-cell-depleted T cells, or PBMCs; the material itself was cDNA or gDNA.

The V and J ends lost 4 bases and 0 bases respectively, with 12 bases between them. This CDR3 is built from 16 residues. Looked up from germline, CDR1 is LGHDT and CDR2 is YNNKEL (reference sequence). Sequencing was performed with immunoSEQ multiplex PCR; in TCRdb, only in-frame clones are kept and a portion is missing. This repertoire shows a few hundred thousand clones, around 86% found once; its top ten account for about 2.2%. The sample was peripheral blood. The genes are TRBV3-1 (or the pseudogene TRBV3-2) and TRBJ2-2, with D possibly being TRBD2 (5 bases). The source is a man under 40 who had recovered from COVID-19. The CDR3: CASSLNIGTNTGELFF. In DNA form, the CDR3 reads TGTGCCAGCAGCCTAAATATCGGGACGAACACCGGGGAGCTGTTTTTT.